The 20 T cell receptor beta chains presented below share a single source sample, sequenced in a study of CD8 T cell repertoires and HIV-1 epitope variants. Sequenced by immunoSEQ multiplex PCR; TCRdb stores in-frame clones only, minus some. The sample has fewer than 7,000 clones; 50% to 70% are singletons. These receptors have no known antigen. The sequenced sample consisted of cultured CD8+ T cells derived from PBMCs. All receptors derive from a male donor with HIV.

The V gene is TRBV6-5, the J gene TRBJ1-2, with 7 bases aligning to TRBD1. CDR3 length: 13 amino acids. CDR1 MNHEY and CDR2 SVGAGI come from the germline V gene. V dropped 8 bases and J dropped 7; count of bases not matched to a gene: 10. The CDR3 is CASRTGQYFGYTF. Written as DNA, the CDR3 is TGTGCCAGCCGAACGGGACAGTACTTTGGCTACACCTTC.

The chain is built from TRBV7-9 and TRBJ2-3; the D is unclear. The CDR3 runs 13 residues. V gave up 5 bases and J gave up 2 bases, with 8 bases separating them. CDR1 is SEHNR, CDR2 FQNEAQ, per germline (reference sequence). CDR3 coding DNA: TGTGCCAGCAGCCAGTTGGTCACAGATACGCAGTATTTT. It yields the protein CASSQLVTDTQYF.

This clone came up a few times. Here the CDR3 DNA reads TGCGCCAGCAGTCGAGATTCTGGTGGAGCTTTCTTT. It encodes CASSRDSGGAFF. J is TRBJ1-1 and V is TRBV23-1; D gene uncertain. TRBV23-1 is noted as an ORF with a role that remains uncertain. The CDR3 length is 12 residues. V lost 4 bases, J lost 10 bases, and 13 bases lay in between.

This rearrangement joins TRBV28 to TRBJ1-1, with no clear D. Trimming took off 10 bases at V and 5 bases at J, with 20 bases between the two ends. The CDR3 runs 14 residues. In germline, CDR1 is MDHEN, CDR2 SYDVKM. CDR3 nucleotide sequence: TGTGCCATCAGCCCCTGGGATCCCAAAACTGAAGCTTTCTTT. Its translation: CAISPWDPKTEAFF.

The chain uses TRBV7-4 and TRBJ2-7; TRBD1 matches at 7 bases. The trim removed 3 bases at V and 7 bases at J, leaving 9 bases unmatched. Germline-derived CDR1 and CDR2 are SGHVT and SQSDAQ. The CDR3 runs to 14 residues. CDR3 protein: CASSLGQYLREQYF. CDR3 in DNA: TGTGCCAGCAGCTTGGGACAGTACCTTCGTGAGCAGTACTTC.

The V and J genes are TRBV19 and TRBJ2-7; 8 nucleotides line up with TRBD2. Germline assignment: CDR1 LNHDA and CDR2 SQIVND (reference sequence). Unmatched junction bases numbered 7, after V lost 5 bases and J lost 1 base. The CDR3 is 15 residues long. Written as DNA, the CDR3 is TGTGCCAGTAGTCCCGGGGGGGGACCTTCCTACGAGCAGTACTTC. This sequence encodes CASSPGGGPSYEQYF. The full variable domain, completed using reference TRBV19 and TRBJ2-7, is DGGITQSPKYLFRKEGQNVTLSCEQNLNHDAMYWYRQDPGQGLRLIYYSQIVNDFQKGDIAEGYSVSREKKESFPLTVTSAQKNPTAFYLCASSPGGGPSYEQYFGPGTRLTVT.

The CDR3 sequence is CASSGTGFEAFF. In DNA, the CDR3 is TGTGCCAGCAGCGGGACAGGGTTTGAAGCTTTCTTT. V gene TRBV5-6 combines with J gene TRBJ1-1, with TRBD1 matching 9 bases. The CDR3 runs 12 residues. The V segment lost 4 bases and the J segment 7 bases; nucleotides outside the gene matches: 2. The germline V gene has CDR1 SGHDT and CDR2 YYEEEE.

The CDR3 sequence: CASSGDRFQETQYF. The CDR3 DNA follows: TGTGCCAGCAGTGGGGACCGCTTCCAAGAGACCCAGTACTTC. V is TRBV2 and J is TRBJ2-5; D could derive from TRBD1 or TRBD2 (5 bases each). The CDR3 covers 14 residues. Germline V gene data show CDR1 as SNHLY and CDR2 as FYNNEI. The V end lost 4 bases, the J end lost 1 base, and 10 bases lay between the germline ends. The variable domain in full, with the rest retrieved from reference TRBV2 and TRBJ2-5, is EPEVTQTPSHQVTQMGQEVILRCVPISNHLYFYWYRQILGQKVEFLVSFYNNEISEKSEIFDDQFSVERPDGSNFTLKIRSTKLEDSAMYFCASSGDRFQETQYFGPGTRLLVL.

The V and J genes are TRBV7-8 and TRBJ2-7, with D unresolved. The CDR3 length is 13 residues. The germline V gene has CDR1 SGHVS and CDR2 FQNEAQ. Between the trimmed V and J ends, which lost 5 bases and 3 bases, there was a span of 11 bases. The CDR3 spells CASSPQYFYEQYF. In DNA, the CDR3 is TGTGCCAGCAGCCCCCAATATTTCTACGAGCAGTACTTC.

The genes are TRBV5-6 and TRBJ1-1; no clear D gene. The V end lost 4 bases, the J end lost 3 bases, and 16 bases lay between the germline ends. Per the germline V gene, CDR1 is SGHDT and CDR2 is YYEEEE. CDR3 size: 15 residues. CDR3 sequence: CASSRDIPGDTEAFF. The CDR3 DNA reads TGTGCCAGCAGCCGCGATATCCCTGGCGACACTGAAGCTTTCTTT.

The J gene is TRBJ1-6, the V gene TRBV11-2; 7 bases are a match to TRBD1. V was clipped by 1 base and J by 7 bases; unmatched bases: 4. CDR1 and CDR2 from the germline V gene are SGHAT and FQNNGV. The CDR3 is 15 amino acids. In DNA, the CDR3 is TGTGCCAGCAGCTTAGTGGGGACAGACAATTCACCCCTCCACTTT. Translation: CASSLVGTDNSPLHF. The whole variable domain, remainder taken from reference TRBV11-2 and TRBJ1-6, is EAGVAQSPRYKIIEKRQSVAFWCNPISGHATLYWYQQILGQGPKLLIQFQNNGVVDDSQLPKDRFSAERLKGVDSTLKIQPAKLEDSAVYLCASSLVGTDNSPLHFGNGTRLTVT.

The gene calls are TRBV7-9 and TRBJ2-7, with 8 bases lining up with TRBD1. V dropped 0 bases and J dropped 0; count of bases not matched to a gene: 4. The CDR3 has 16 amino acids. The germline gives CDR1 SEHNR, CDR2 FQNEAQ (reference sequence). The CDR3 DNA follows: TGTGCCAGCAGCTTAGCTTCAGGGGGCTTCTCCTACGAGCAGTACTTC. Its protein product is CASSLASGGFSYEQYF.

By sample fraction, this clone is large (0.1 to 1%). V and J are TRBV4-1 and TRBJ2-7; TRBD2 matches at 8 bases. Germline V CDR1 and CDR2: MGHRA, YSYEKL. This CDR3 contains 13 residues. V was clipped by 1 base and J by 5 bases; unmatched bases: 1. CDR3 in amino acids: CASSQGTSNEQYF. Here the CDR3 DNA reads TGCGCCAGCAGCCAAGGGACTAGCAACGAGCAGTACTTC.

This clone has more than one count but fewer than ten. The chain recombines TRBV7-2 with TRBJ2-7; D is uncertain. Trimming removed 1 base at V and 4 bases at J, with 11 bases between. The CDR3 is 14 amino acids. The germline gives CDR1 SGHTA, CDR2 FQGNSA. CDR3 in DNA: TGTGCCAGCAGCTTAGAATTAGGGCAGTACGAGCAGTACTTC. It yields the protein CASSLELGQYEQYF.

This rearrangement joins TRBV7-8 to TRBJ2-3, with a possible D match to TRBD1 (6 bases). The ends were cut back, 5 bases at V and 0 bases at J, with 12 bases in the middle. This CDR3 comprises 15 residues. From germline, CDR1 is SGHVS and CDR2 FQNEAQ. The CDR3 is CASSSTQGSTDTQYF. CDR3 DNA sequence: TGTGCCAGCAGCAGTACCCAGGGGAGCACAGATACGCAGTATTTT. Together with reference TRBV7-8 and TRBJ2-3, the CDR3 gives the full variable domain: GAGVSQSPRYKVAKRGQDVALRCDPISGHVSLFWYQQALGQGPEFLTYFQNEAQLDKSGLPSDRFFAERPEGSVSTLKIQRTQQEDSAVYLCASSSTQGSTDTQYFGPGTRLTVL.

J is TRBJ1-6 and V is TRBV6-1, with TRBD1 matching over 7 bases. The CDR3 loop spans 12 amino acids. The junction had 8 bases not matched to a gene; V was cut back by 11 bases and J by 10 bases. CDR1 is MNHNS and CDR2 is SASEGT in the germline V gene. DNA for the CDR3: TGTGCCGGCTCTACAGGGGTATCACCCCTCCACTTT. It yields the protein CAGSTGVSPLHF.

This clone was seen more than once but under ten times. The chain has TRBV2 and TRBJ1-2; 7 bases are a match to TRBD1. Germline-derived CDR1 and CDR2 are SNHLY and FYNNEI. The J segment lost 2 bases and the V segment lost 6 bases, leaving 3 bases of the junction unmatched. CDR3 length: 13 residues. The CDR3, as DNA: TGTGCCAGCAGGGGGGGACAGAACTATGGCTACACCTTC. It codes for CASRGGQNYGYTF.

This chain joins TRBV29-1 and TRBJ1-5; D possibly corresponds to TRBD1 (5 bases). CDR1 and CDR2 (germline): SQVTM, ANQGSEA. The CDR3 length is 15 residues. Trimming shortened V by 6 bases and J by 4 bases, and 19 bases separated the two germline ends. The CDR3 coding sequence is TGCAGCGTCGCCCCTAAACGGGGGGGGAATCAGCCCCAGCATTTT. Translating gives CSVAPKRGGNQPQHF. Together with reference TRBV29-1 and TRBJ1-5, the CDR3 gives the full variable domain: SAVISQKPSRDICQRGTSLTIQCQVDSQVTMMFWYRQQPGQSLTLIATANQGSEATYESGFVIDKFPISRPNLTFSTLTVSNMSPEDSSIYLCSVAPKRGGNQPQHFGDGTRLSIL.

Judged by abundance, this clone is medium-sized (0.01 to 0.1%). The chain uses TRBV28 and TRBJ1-1; no reliable D call. Germline loops: CDR1 MDHEN, CDR2 SYDVKM. This CDR3 contains 14 residues. The V gene lost 3 bases and the J gene lost 4 bases, with 12 bases spanning the gap. The CDR3 DNA reads TGTGCCAGCAGTTTTCGGGGATGGGGCACTGAAGCTTTCTTT. As protein: CASSFRGWGTEAFF.

This sequence joins TRBV5-1 and TRBJ2-1; a weak D match, TRBD2 (5 bases). Germline CDR1 is SGHRS and CDR2 is YFSETQ. The CDR3 is 17 residues long. Trimming pared 1 base from V and 0 bases from J, leaving 14 bases between. The chain's CDR3 is CASSLSGSESSYNEQFF. DNA of the CDR3: TGCGCCAGCAGCTTGTCGGGTAGCGAGAGCTCCTACAATGAGCAGTTCTTC.